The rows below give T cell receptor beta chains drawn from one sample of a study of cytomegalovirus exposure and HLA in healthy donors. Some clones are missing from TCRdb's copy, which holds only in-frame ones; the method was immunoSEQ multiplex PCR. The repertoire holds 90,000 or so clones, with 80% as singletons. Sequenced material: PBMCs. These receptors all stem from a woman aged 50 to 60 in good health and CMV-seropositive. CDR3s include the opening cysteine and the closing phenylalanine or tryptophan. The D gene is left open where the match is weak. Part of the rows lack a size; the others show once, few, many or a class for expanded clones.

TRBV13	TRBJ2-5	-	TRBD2	TGTGCCAGCAGCTCGGGGGAGGGGTGGAAAGAGACCCAGTACTTC	CASSSGEGWKETQYF
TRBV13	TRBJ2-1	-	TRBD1	TGTGCCAGCAGCCCTCCGGGACAGGCATACAATGAGCAGTTCTTC	CASSPPGQAYNEQFF
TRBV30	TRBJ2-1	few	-	TGTGCCTGGGGCCAGACAGTTTCGAGGAATGAGCAGTTCTTC	CAWGQTVSRNEQFF
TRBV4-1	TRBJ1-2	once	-	TGCGCCAGCAGCCAAGAAAGGGGCGCTCGATATGGCTACACCTTC	CASSQERGARYGYTF
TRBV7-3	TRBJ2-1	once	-	TGTGCCAGCAGCTTAAGAGGCGGGGGCTTATCCTACAATGAGCAGTTCTTC	CASSLRGGGLSYNEQFF
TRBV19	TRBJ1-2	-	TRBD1	TGTGCCTCCATGGGACAGGGGGCTAGCTATGGCTACACCTTC	CASMGQGASYGYTF
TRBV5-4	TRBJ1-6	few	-	TGTGCCAGCAGCTTGGCCGGGATCGAAAATTCACCCCTCCACTTT	CASSLAGIENSPLHF
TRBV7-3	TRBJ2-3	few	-	TGTGCCAGCAGCTCCTGGGGAGGCAGCACAGATACGCAGTATTTT	CASSSWGGSTDTQYF
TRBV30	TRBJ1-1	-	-	TGTGCCCGGGGAGGGGGGGGCGACGTTCGGAACACTGAAGCTTTCTTT	CARGGGGDVRNTEAFF
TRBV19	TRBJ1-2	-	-	TGTGCCAGTAGCCCAACAGGGAACTATGGCTACACCTTC	CASSPTGNYGYTF
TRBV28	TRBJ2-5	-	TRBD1	TGTGCCAGCAGTCCCGGGACAGGGCACCAAGAGACCCAGTACTTC	CASSPGTGHQETQYF
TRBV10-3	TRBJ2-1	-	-	TGTGCCATCAGAGGGGACGGGGAAGGGGAGGTAGGCGAGCAGTTCTTC	CAIRGDGEGEVGEQFF
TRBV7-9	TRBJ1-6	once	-	TGTTCCAGCAGCGGCGGTCCCCAAAGCTCCTATAATTCACCCCTCCACTTT	CSSSGGPQSSYNSPLHF
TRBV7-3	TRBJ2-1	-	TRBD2	TGTGCCAGCAGCTCCCAGGCTCCTAGCGGGAGGTACAATGAGCAGTTCTTC	CASSSQAPSGRYNEQFF
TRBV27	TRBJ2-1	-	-	TGTGCCAGCAGACAGGAGTTAAACTACAATGAGCAGTTCTTC	CASRQELNYNEQFF
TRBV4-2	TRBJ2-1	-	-	TGTGCCAGCAGCCAAGATCTCTTTGTCTCTACCAAGTTCTTC	CASSQDLFVSTKFF
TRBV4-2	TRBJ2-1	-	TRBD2	TGTGCCAGCAGCCAGGACCTGCCCGGGACTAGCGTCTACAATGAGCAGTTCTTC	CASSQDLPGTSVYNEQFF
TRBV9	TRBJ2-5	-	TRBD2	TGTGCCAGCAGCCTCCGGGGAGGGTTAATTCAAGAGACCCAGTACTTC	CASSLRGGLIQETQYF
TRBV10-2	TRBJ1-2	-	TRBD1	TGCGCCAGCAGTGACTGGGACAGGGGCCTCCTTGGGGGCTACACCTTC	CASSDWDRGLLGGYTF
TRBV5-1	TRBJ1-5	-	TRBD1	TGCGCCAGCAGCTTGGCGGGGACAGGGAATCAGCCCCAGCATTTT	CASSLAGTGNQPQHF
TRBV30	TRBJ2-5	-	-	TGTGCCTGGAGTTTAGGCTCAAGGTTAGCAGAGACCCAGTACTTC	CAWSLGSRLAETQYF
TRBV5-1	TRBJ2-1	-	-	TGCGCCAGCAGCTCCGACAGCCCCGGAAGGTATCAGTTCTTC	CASSSDSPGRYQFF
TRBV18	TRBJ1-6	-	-	TGTGCCACCAGGGTGAAGACTAATTCACCCCTCCACTTT	CATRVKTNSPLHF
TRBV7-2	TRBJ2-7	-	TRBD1	TGTGCCAGCAGCTTAGCGGCAGGGGGCTTATACGAGCAGTACTTC	CASSLAAGGLYEQYF
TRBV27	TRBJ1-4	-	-	TGTGCCAGCAGTTATAGGGGGAATGAAAAACTGTTTTTT	CASSYRGNEKLFF
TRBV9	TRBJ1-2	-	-	TGTGCCAGCAGCTCCAGATACCCCCCACCAACCGGGTTTGGCTACACCTTC	CASSSRYPPPTGFGYTF
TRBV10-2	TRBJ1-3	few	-	TGCGCCAGCAGTGACGGCAGACTCTCTGGAAACACCATATATTTT	CASSDGRLSGNTIYF
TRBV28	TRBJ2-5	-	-	TGTGCCAGCAGTTCACTCAGGAGGGGCCAACTCCAAGAGACCCAGTACTTC	CASSSLRRGQLQETQYF
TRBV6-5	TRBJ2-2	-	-	TGTGCCAGCAGTTACCTAGACAGGATTCGTGCCGGGGAGCTGTTTTTT	CASSYLDRIRAGELFF
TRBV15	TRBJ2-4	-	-	TGTGCCACCAGCAGAGAACGTGTGGCTATTCAGTACTTC	CATSRERVAIQYF
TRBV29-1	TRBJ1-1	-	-	TGCAGCGTAGGCCAGGGGATAAAGACTGAAGCTTTCTTT	CSVGQGIKTEAFF
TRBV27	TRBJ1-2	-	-	TGTGCCAGCAGCGTAGACAGGATGAATGGCTACACCTTC	CASSVDRMNGYTF
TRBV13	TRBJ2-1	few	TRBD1	TGTGCCAGCAGCTTAGAAGACAGGGCGGGTGAGCAGTTCTTC	CASSLEDRAGEQFF
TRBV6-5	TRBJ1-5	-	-	TGTGCCAGCAGCGGGGGTCGTGATCAGCCCCAGCATTTT	CASSGGRDQPQHF
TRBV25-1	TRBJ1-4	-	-	TGTGCCAGCAGTGAAGGAAGGGGTCCGAGGGAAAAACTGTTTTTT	CASSEGRGPREKLFF
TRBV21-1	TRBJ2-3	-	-	TGTGCCAGCAGCAAAGCCTGGCTAGCTTGCACAGATACGCAGTATTTT	CASSKAWLACTDTQYF
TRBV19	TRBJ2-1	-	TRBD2	TGTGCCAGTAGTATACTAGCGGGAGGTGTTTATGAGCAGTTCTTC	CASSILAGGVYEQFF
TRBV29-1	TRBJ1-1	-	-	TGCAGCGTTGAAATAAGGGGGGGGGCTGAAGCTTTCTTT	CSVEIRGGAEAFF
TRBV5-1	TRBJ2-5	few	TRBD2	TGCGCCAGCAGCTTGGGGTCTAGCGGGAGGGAGACCCAGTACTTC	CASSLGSSGRETQYF
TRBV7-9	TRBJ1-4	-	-	TGTGCCAGCAGCGAGGTGTTGGGAAAACTGTTTTTT	CASSEVLGKLFF
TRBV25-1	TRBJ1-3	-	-	TGTGCCAGCAGTGAATACGGGAGTGGGTCCACCATATATTTT	CASSEYGSGSTIYF